Following are 8 T cell receptor beta chains from one sample sequenced in a study of blood T cells in healthy people across ages. Through a sample-barcoded 5' primer and a J-beta primer mix, a second PCR was run for roughly 6 to 11 cycles. TCRdb ran MiXCR on the 5' RACE reads and lists one entry per CDR3 protein. The data hold 1.2 million to 1.5 million distinct CDR3 sequences, with approximately 60% observed a single time. Material: blood. These TCRs come from a man aged 18 to 29 in good health.

This sequence joins TRBV28 and TRBJ2-6, with a tentative D call TRBD1 (6 bases). The CDR3 loop spans 16 amino acids. Germline CDR1 is MDHEN and CDR2 is SYDVKM. Trimming took 6 bases from V and 4 from J, leaving 16 bases between them. The CDR3 sequence is CASSYLSGAGANVLTF. Here the CDR3 DNA reads TGTGCCAGCAGCTACCTCTCAGGGGCCGGGGCCAACGTCCTGACTTTC.

This clonotype was detected only a few times. Its ends do not fully match the called genes, so a read error is possible. V usage is TRBV11-2 and J usage is TRBJ2-4, with D unresolved. Germline V gene data show CDR1 as SGHAT and CDR2 as FQNNGV. The CDR3 spans 14 residues. The CDR3: CASSLVGAKSIQYF. CDR3 nucleotides: TGTGCCAGCAGCTTAGTTGGCGCCAAAAGCATTCAGTACTTC.

This sequence joins TRBV9 and TRBJ1-1; tentative D call: TRBD1 (5 bases). The CDR3 covers 12 residues. The V and J ends lost 5 bases and 8 bases respectively, with 13 bases between them. Germline V lookup: CDR1 SGDLS, CDR2 YYNGEE. The CDR3 sequence is CASRAGPHEAFF. As DNA, the CDR3 is TGTGCCAGCAGGGCAGGGCCTCACGAAGCTTTCTTT.

The chain recombines TRBV12-3 or TRBV12-4 with TRBJ1-6; D is ambiguous. With 2 bases removed from V and 10 bases from J, the gap between germline ends came to 9 bases. The CDR3 totals 13 residues. CDR3: CASSLKGGSPLHF. Written as DNA, the CDR3 is TGTGCCAGCAGTTTAAAGGGCGGGTCACCCCTCCACTTT.

The V gene is TRBV7-9, the J gene TRBJ1-2; possibly TRBD1 for D (5 bases). The CDR3 is 14 residues long. With 3 bases removed from V and 0 bases from J, the gap between germline ends came to 8 bases. Germline V lookup: CDR1 SEHNR, CDR2 FQNEAQ (reference sequence). This CDR3 reads CASSLGEANYGYTF. Here the CDR3 DNA reads TGTGCCAGCAGCTTGGGGGAGGCTAACTATGGCTACACCTTC.

This chain connects TRBV10-3 to TRBJ1-2; perhaps TRBD1 as D (6 bases). The ends were cut back, 10 bases at V and 2 bases at J, with 17 bases in the middle. The CDR3 has 14 amino acids. Germline V gene lookup returns CDR1 ENHRY and CDR2 SYGVKD. The CDR3 loop is CATNPGVANYGYTF. The CDR3, as DNA: TGTGCCACAAACCCAGGGGTTGCCAACTATGGCTACACCTTC.

CDR3 protein: CASSKTPTAVSYGYTF. Written as DNA, the CDR3 is TGCGCCAGCAGCAAAACCCCGACAGCGGTCAGCTATGGCTACACCTTC. This rearrangement joins TRBV4-1 to TRBJ1-2, with D maybe TRBD1 (5 bases). The CDR3 consists of 16 residues. Germline V CDR1 and CDR2: MGHRA, YSYEKL. V was trimmed by 5 bases and J by 4 bases, leaving 20 bases between them.

This chain links TRBV29-1 with TRBJ2-5, with D possibly TRBD2 on 5 matching bases. The CDR3 sequence is 16 residues long. Trimming removed 0 bases at V and 11 bases at J, with 25 bases between. CDR1 SQVTM and CDR2 ANQGSEA come from the germline V gene. Here the CDR3 reads CSVEELDRTGPNEQYF. In DNA, the CDR3 is TGCAGCGTTGAAGAATTGGATAGGACTGGGCCGAATGAGCAGTACTTC. The variable domain in full, completed from reference TRBV29-1 and TRBJ2-5, reads SAVISQKPSRDICQRGTSLTIQCQVDSQVTMMFWYRQQPGQSLTLIATANQGSEATYESGFVIDKFPISRPNLTFSTLTVSNMSPEDSSIYLCSVEELDRTGPNEQYFGPGTRLLVL.